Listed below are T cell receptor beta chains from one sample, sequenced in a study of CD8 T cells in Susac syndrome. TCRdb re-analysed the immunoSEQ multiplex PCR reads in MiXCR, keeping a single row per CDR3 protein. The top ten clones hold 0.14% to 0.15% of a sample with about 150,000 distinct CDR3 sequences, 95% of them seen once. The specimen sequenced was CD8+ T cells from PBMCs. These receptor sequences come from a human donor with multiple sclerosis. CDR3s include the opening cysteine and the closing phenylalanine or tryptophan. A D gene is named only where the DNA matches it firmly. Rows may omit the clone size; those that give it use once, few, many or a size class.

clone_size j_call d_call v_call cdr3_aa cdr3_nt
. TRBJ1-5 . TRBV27 CASSRGDGNQPQHF TGTGCCAGCAGCCGTGGGGACGGCAATCAGCCCCAGCATTTT
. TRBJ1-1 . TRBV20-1 CSARSPGGRTEAFF TGCAGTGCTAGATCCCCGGGGGGCCGAACTGAAGCTTTCTTT
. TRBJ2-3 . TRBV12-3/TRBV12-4 CASSTRSDTQYF TGTGCCAGCAGTACCCGTTCTGATACGCAGTATTTT
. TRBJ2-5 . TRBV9 CASSVEVGETQYF TGTGCCAGCAGCGTAGAGGTGGGAGAGACCCAGTACTTC
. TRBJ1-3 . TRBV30 CAWSAQTNTIYF TGTGCCTGGAGTGCCCAGACAAACACCATATATTTT
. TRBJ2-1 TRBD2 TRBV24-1 CATSDLRGGSDEQFF TGTGCCACCAGTGATTTGCGGGGGGGCTCAGATGAGCAGTTCTTC
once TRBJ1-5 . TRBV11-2 CASSLAGRTNQPQHF TGTGCCAGCAGCTTAGCTGGCAGGACCAATCAGCCCCAGCATTTT
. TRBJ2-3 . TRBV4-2 CASSQDPSTDTQYF TGTGCCAGCAGCCAAGATCCTAGCACAGATACGCAGTATTTT
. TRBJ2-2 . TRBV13 CASSLAGYNTGELFF TGTGCCAGCAGCTTAGCAGGGTACAACACCGGGGAGCTGTTTTTT
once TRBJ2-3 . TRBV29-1 CSVDGVGGPTHTDTQYF TGCAGCGTTGATGGGGTTGGGGGGCCGACCCACACAGATACGCAGTATTTT
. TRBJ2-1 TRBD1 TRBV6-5 CASASGQGYNEQFF TGTGCCAGCGCTTCGGGACAGGGCTACAATGAGCAGTTCTTC
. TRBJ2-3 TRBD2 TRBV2 CASSEFLERGSDTQYF TGTGCCAGCAGTGAATTTCTGGAGCGGGGGTCGGATACGCAGTATTTT
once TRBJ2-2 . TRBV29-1 CSATGLTGELFF TGCAGCGCTACGGGTCTCACCGGGGAGCTGTTTTTT
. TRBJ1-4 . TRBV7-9 CASSLGPNEKLFF TGTGCCAGCAGCTTAGGACCTAATGAAAAACTGTTTTTT
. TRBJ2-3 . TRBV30 CAWTQSGSDTQYF TGTGCCTGGACCCAGTCTGGGTCAGATACGCAGTATTTT
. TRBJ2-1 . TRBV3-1 CASSHYGAYYNEQFF TGTGCCAGCAGCCACTACGGGGCTTACTACAATGAGCAGTTCTTC
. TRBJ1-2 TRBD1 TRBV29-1 CSVEEGGYNYGYTF TGCAGCGTTGAAGAAGGGGGCTACAACTATGGCTACACCTTC
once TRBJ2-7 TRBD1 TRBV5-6 CASSPTRDSAYEQYF TGTGCCAGCAGCCCTACCCGGGACAGCGCCTACGAGCAGTACTTC
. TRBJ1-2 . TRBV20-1 CSALDILGYGYTF TGCAGTGCTTTGGACATCCTAGGGTATGGCTACACCTTC
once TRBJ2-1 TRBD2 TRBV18 CASSRREGMEDEQFF TGTGCCAGCTCACGACGGGAGGGGATGGAAGATGAGCAGTTCTTC
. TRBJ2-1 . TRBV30 CASDNEQFF TGTGCCTCAGATAATGAGCAGTTCTTC
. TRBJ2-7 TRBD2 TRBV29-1 CSVEGPGLAEYEQYF TGCAGCGTTGAAGGCCCCGGACTAGCGGAGTACGAGCAGTACTTC
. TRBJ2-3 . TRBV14 CASSQDRTVLDTQYF TGTGCCAGCAGCCAAGATAGGACAGTTCTGGATACGCAGTATTTT
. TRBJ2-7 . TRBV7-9 CASSLDTGYEQYF TGTGCCAGCAGCTTAGACACTGGCTACGAGCAGTACTTC
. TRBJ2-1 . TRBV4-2 CASSQEGNHNEQFF TGTGCCAGCAGCCAAGAGGGGAACCACAATGAGCAGTTCTTC
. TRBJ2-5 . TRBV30 CAWRDTSRETQYF TGTGCCTGGAGGGATACTTCGCGGGAGACCCAGTACTTC
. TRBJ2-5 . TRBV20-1 CSARRLAQETQYF TGCAGTGCCCGTCGGCTTGCACAAGAGACCCAGTACTTC
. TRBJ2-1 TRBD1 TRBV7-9 CASSHRQGSNEQFF TGTGCCAGCAGCCACCGACAGGGTAGCAATGAGCAGTTCTTC
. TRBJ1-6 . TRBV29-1 CSVADPGGPLHF TGCAGCGTTGCCGACCCGGGCGGACCCCTCCACTTT
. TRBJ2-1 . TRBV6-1 CASSPTWGERGDEQFF TGTGCCAGCAGTCCGACGTGGGGGGAGAGGGGTGATGAGCAGTTCTTC
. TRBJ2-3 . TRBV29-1 CSVVHFDTQYF TGCAGCGTCGTTCACTTCGATACGCAGTATTTT
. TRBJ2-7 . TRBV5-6 CASSLKYGSYEQYF TGTGCCAGCAGCTTGAAGTACGGATCCTACGAGCAGTACTTC
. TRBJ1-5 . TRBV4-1 CASSQEWGGQPQHF TGCGCCAGCAGCCAAGAGTGGGGTGGGCAGCCCCAGCATTTT
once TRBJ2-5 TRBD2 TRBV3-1 CASRRGGEETQYF TGTGCCAGCCGCCGGGGGGGCGAGGAGACCCAGTACTTC
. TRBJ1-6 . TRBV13 CASRGSYNSPLHF TGTGCCAGCAGGGGATCCTATAATTCACCCCTCCACTTT
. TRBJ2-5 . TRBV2 CASSEPDRSGGTQYF TGTGCCAGCAGTGAACCCGACCGGTCTGGAGGGACCCAGTACTTC